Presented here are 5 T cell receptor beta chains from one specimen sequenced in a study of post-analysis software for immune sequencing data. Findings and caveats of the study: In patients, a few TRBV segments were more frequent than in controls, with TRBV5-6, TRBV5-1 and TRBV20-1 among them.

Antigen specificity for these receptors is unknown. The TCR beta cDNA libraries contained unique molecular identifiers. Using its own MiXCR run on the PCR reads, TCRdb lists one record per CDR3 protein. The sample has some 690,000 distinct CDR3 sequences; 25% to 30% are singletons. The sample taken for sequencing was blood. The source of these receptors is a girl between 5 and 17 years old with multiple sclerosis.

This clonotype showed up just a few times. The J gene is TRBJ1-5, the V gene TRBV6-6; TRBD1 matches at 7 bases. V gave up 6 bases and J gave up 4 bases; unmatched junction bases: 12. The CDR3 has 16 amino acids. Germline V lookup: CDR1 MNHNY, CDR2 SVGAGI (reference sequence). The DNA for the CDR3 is TGTGCCAGCAGCCCCCCGGGCCAGGGGGTAAATCAGCCCCAGCATTTT. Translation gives CASSPPGQGVNQPQHF.

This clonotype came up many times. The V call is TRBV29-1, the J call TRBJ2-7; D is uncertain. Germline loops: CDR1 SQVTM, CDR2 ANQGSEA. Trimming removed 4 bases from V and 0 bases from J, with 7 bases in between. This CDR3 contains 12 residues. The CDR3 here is CSVGPSSYEQYF. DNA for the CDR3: TGCAGCGTTGGGCCGAGCTCCTACGAGCAGTACTTC.

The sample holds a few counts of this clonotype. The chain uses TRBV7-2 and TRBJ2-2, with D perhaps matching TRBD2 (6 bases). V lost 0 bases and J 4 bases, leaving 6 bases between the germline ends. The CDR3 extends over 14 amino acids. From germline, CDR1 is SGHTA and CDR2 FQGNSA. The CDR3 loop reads CASSLAGGTGELFF. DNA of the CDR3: TGTGCCAGCAGCTTAGCGGGGGGCACCGGGGAGCTGTTTTTT.

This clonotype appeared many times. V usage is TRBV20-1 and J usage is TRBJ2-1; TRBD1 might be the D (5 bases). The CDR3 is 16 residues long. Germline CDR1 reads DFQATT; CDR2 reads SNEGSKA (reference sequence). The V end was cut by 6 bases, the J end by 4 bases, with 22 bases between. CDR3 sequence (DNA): TGCAGTGCCGCTGATCAGGCAAAGGGGCCGTACAATGAGCAGTTCTTC. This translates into CSAADQAKGPYNEQFF.

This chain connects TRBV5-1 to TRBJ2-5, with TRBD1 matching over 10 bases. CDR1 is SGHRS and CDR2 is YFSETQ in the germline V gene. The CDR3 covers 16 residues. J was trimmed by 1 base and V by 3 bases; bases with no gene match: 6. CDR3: CASSSGGTGVQETQYF. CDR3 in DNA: TGCGCCAGCAGCTCGGGGGGGACAGGGGTCCAAGAGACCCAGTACTTC.